This TCR beta chain was documented in a study of CD8+ T cells in alopecia areata. Reverse transcription of extracted RNA yielded cDNA, which provided the sequencing template. Repertoires were generated with immunoSEQ multiplex PCR, while TCRdb's copy carries only in-frame clones and drops some. The sample has approximately 150,000 clones; about three fifths are singletons. Sample treatment: oral pan-JAK inhibitor, 5-10 mg twice daily. Sampling of alopecia areata patients yielded lesional scalp punch biopsies as well as peripheral blood. J gave up 11 bases and V 4 bases, and 12 bases lay outside the gene matches. Germline CDR1 is SEHNR and CDR2 is FQNEAQ (reference sequence). The CDR3 is 14 residues long.

The sample consisted of CD4+ T cells sorted from blood, taken at approximately week 61, from a patient treated with tofacitinib. The sequence was collected from a human donor with alopecia areata. The chain employs TRBV7-9 and TRBJ1-1; 8 bases line up with TRBD1. The CDR3 reads CASSSDRAVPMAFF. CDR3 in DNA: TGTGCCAGCAGCTCGGACAGGGCCGTGCCTATGGCTTTCTTT.